Listed here is a single T cell receptor (beta chain). TCRdb ran MiXCR on the 5' RACE reads and lists one entry per CDR3 protein. The sample includes roughly 600,000 distinct CDR3 sequences, approximately 18% of them seen just once. This CDR3 is 15 amino acids long. Trimming pared 6 bases from V and 0 bases from J, leaving 9 bases between. Germline V gene sequence: CDR1 SGHVS, CDR2 FNYEAQ. This entry is derived from a study of T-cell memory formation after mild COVID-19. This TCR came from an adult woman who had mild COVID-19 (a few samples of this study predate the infection). Cell type and time point are not known. The sequenced sample was PBMCs or a T cell subset sorted from them (not recorded which). This sequence joins TRBV7-6 and TRBJ2-6, with D perhaps assigned TRBD1 or TRBD2 (5 bases each). CDR3 protein: CASRRGTSGANVLTF. CDR3 DNA sequence: TGTGCCAGCAGAAGAGGGACCTCTGGGGCCAACGTCCTGACTTTC. Combining the CDR3 with reference TRBV7-6 and TRBJ2-6 gives the whole variable domain GAGVSQSPRYKVTKRGQDVALRCDPISGHVSLYWYRQALGQGPEFLTYFNYEAQQDKSGLPNDRFSAERPEGSISTLTIQRTEQRDSAMYRCASRRGTSGANVLTFGAGSRLTVL.